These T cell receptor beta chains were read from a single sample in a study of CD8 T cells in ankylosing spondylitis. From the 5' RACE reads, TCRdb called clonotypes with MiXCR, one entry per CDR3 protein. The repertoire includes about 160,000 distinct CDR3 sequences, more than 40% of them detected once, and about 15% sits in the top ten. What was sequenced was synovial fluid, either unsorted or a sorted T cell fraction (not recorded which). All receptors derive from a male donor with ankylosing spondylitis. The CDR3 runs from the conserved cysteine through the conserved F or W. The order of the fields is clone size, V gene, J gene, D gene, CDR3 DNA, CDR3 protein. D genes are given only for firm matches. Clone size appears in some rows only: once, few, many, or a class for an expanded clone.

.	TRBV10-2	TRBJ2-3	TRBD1	TGCGCCAGCACCCTAAGACAGGGACGGGCCGCGCAGTATTTT	CASTLRQGRAAQYF
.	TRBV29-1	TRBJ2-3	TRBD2	TGCAGCGTCTGGACTAGCGGGGAATATTTT	CSVWTSGEYF
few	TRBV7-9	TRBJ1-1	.	TGTGCCAGCAGCGCCCGGCAGGCGGGGGCTGAAGCTTTCTTT	CASSARQAGAEAFF
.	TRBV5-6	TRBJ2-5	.	TGTGCCAGCAGCTATCTATATCTAGTGCAAGAGACCCAGTACTTC	CASSYLYLVQETQYF
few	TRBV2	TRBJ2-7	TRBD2	TGTGCCACAAGACTAGCGGGGGGCCCCTACGAGCAGTACTTC	CATRLAGGPYEQYF
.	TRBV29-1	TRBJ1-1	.	TGCAGCGTTGTAGGTACCCCCTTCATGAACACTGAAGCTTTCTTT	CSVVGTPFMNTEAFF
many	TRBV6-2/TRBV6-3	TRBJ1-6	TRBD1	TGTGCCAGCAGTTACCGGTCAGGGGGTGAATCACCCCTCCACTTT	CASSYRSGGESPLHF
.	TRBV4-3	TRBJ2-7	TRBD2	TGCGCCAGCAGCCAAGCTATCCTAGCGGGAGGGCACGAGCAGTACTTC	CASSQAILAGGHEQYF
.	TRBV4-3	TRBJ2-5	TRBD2	TGCGCCAGCAGCCAATGGGGACTAGCGGGAGGGCCACCTCTGGTTGAGACCCAGTACTTC	CASSQWGLAGGPPLVETQYF
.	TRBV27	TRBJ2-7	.	TGTGCCAGCAGTGCTTTAGCGGCGTACGAGCAGTACTTC	CASSALAAYEQYF
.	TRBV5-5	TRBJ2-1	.	TGTGCCAGCAGCTTGGGCCACAGGGATGAGCAGTTCTTC	CASSLGHRDEQFF
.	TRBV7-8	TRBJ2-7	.	TGTGCCAGCAGCGGAACAAGTCGTTGGGCAGGACGGTCGGGCGAGCAGTACTTC	CASSGTSRWAGRSGEQYF
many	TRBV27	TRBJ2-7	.	TGTGCCAGCATTGGAGACTACGAGCAGTACTTC	CASIGDYEQYF
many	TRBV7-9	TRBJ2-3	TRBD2	TGTGCCAGCAGCTTAGCGGCTAGCGGGGAGGATACGCAGTATTTT	CASSLAASGEDTQYF
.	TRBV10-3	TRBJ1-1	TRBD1	TGTGCCACCCAGGGACAGGGGGACACTGAAGCTTTCTTT	CATQGQGDTEAFF
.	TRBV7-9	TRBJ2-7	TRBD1	TGTGCCAGCAGCCAGGGACAGGTACCCTACGAGCAGTACTTC	CASSQGQVPYEQYF
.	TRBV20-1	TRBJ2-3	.	TGCAGTGCTAGCCCCGGGCCTCATACGGGCACAGATACGCAGTATTTT	CSASPGPHTGTDTQYF
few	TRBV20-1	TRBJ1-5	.	TGCAGTGCTAGACAACAGGTGAATCAGCCCCAGCATTTT	CSARQQVNQPQHF
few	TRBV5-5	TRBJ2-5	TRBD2	TGTGCCAGCAGCCCGGGGACTAGCGGATCGTACCAAGAGACCCAGTACTTC	CASSPGTSGSYQETQYF
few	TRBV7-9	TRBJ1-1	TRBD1	TGTGCCAGCAGATCCACGACAGGGGTGGGTGAAGCTTTCTTT	CASRSTTGVGEAFF
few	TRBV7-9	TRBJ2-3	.	TGTGCCAGCGAAGACTGGCGTGGGGCAGATACGCAGTATTTT	CASEDWRGADTQYF
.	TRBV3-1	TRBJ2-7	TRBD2	TGTGCCAGCAGCCAATTGGGACTAGCGGCCTACGAGCAGTACTTC	CASSQLGLAAYEQYF
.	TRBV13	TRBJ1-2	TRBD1	TGTGCCAGCAGCCCACGGTGGACAGGGACTTGGAATTATGGCTACACCTTC	CASSPRWTGTWNYGYTF
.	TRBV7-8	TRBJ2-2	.	TGTGCCAGCAGCTTCACGATTGGCGGAACGAACACCGGGGAGCTGTTTTTT	CASSFTIGGTNTGELFF
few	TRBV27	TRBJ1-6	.	TGTGCCAGCAGTTTATTGGATAATTCACCCCTCCACTTT	CASSLLDNSPLHF
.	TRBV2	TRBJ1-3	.	TGTGCCGGCAGTCATTGGCCGGGAAACACCATATATTTT	CAGSHWPGNTIYF
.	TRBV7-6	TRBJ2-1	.	TGTGCCAGCAGCTTTCTGGCCCCAGGGGAGCAGTTCTTC	CASSFLAPGEQFF
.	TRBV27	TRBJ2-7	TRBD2	TGTGCCAGCAGTTGGACTAGCGGGACCTACGAGCAGTACTTC	CASSWTSGTYEQYF
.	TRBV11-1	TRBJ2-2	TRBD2	TGTGCCAGCAGCCCCGGGACTAGCGCTGTATGGGACACCGGGGAGCTGTTTTTT	CASSPGTSAVWDTGELFF
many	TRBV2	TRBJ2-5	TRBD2	TGTGCCAGCATTCCCGGGATAGCGGGGACTCAAGAGACCCAGTACTTC	CASIPGIAGTQETQYF
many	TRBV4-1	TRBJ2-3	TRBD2	TGCGCCAGCAGCCAAGACTCTTGGACTAGCGTTTTGGAAGATACGCAGTATTTT	CASSQDSWTSVLEDTQYF
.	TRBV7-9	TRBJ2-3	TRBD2	TGTGCCAGCAGCCCTCGGGGGGTTACAGATACGCAGTATTTT	CASSPRGVTDTQYF
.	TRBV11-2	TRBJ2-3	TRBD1	TGTGCCAGCAGCTTAGACCCCCTTTCGACAGGGACGAGGGTTTGGGTCCCAGATACGCAGTATTTT	CASSLDPLSTGTRVWVPDTQYF
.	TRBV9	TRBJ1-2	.	TGTGCCAGCAGCCCCGGTCCGGAGGAAGGTGGCTACACCTTC	CASSPGPEEGGYTF
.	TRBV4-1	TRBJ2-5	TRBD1	TGCGCCAGCAGGGGCCACAGGGGGCAACAGACCCAGTACTTC	CASRGHRGQQTQYF
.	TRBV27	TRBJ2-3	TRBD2	TGTGCCAGCAGGGGACTAGCGGGAGCCCCAGATACGCAGTATTTT	CASRGLAGAPDTQYF
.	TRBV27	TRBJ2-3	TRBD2	TGTGCCAGCAGTGCCGGGACTAGTGGTGCAGATACGCAGTATTTT	CASSAGTSGADTQYF
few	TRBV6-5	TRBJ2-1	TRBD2	TGTGCCAGCAGTTACTGGCCTAGCGGGAGAATGAACAATGAGCAGTTCTTC	CASSYWPSGRMNNEQFF
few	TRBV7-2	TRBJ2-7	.	TGTGCCAGCAGCTCCACCCTGGGGGAACTCCAACACGAGCAGTACTTC	CASSSTLGELQHEQYF
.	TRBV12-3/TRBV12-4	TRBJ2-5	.	TGTGCCAGCAGTTTATCCCCGGTTGGGGAGACCCAGTACTTC	CASSLSPVGETQYF
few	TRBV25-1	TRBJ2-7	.	TGTGCCAGCACAGCGCCGGACTCCCAGTACGAGCAGTACTTC	CASTAPDSQYEQYF
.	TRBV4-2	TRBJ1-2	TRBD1	TGTGCCAGCAGCCACCCCCCCGGGACAGGGAGGGGCTACACCTTC	CASSHPPGTGRGYTF
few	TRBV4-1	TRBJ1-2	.	TGCGCCAGCAGCCGCTTCAAGGGGACGAGAAACTATGGCTACACCTTC	CASSRFKGTRNYGYTF
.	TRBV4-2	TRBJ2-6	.	TGTGCCAGCAGCCAAGAACCATCTGGGGCCAACGTCCTGACTTTC	CASSQEPSGANVLTF
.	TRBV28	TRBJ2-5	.	TGTGCCAGCAGCTGGTACAGAGGAGAGACCCAGTACTTC	CASSWYRGETQYF
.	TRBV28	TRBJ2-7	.	TGTGCCAGCAGTTTGTTAGGCCGCACCTACGAGCAGTACTTC	CASSLLGRTYEQYF
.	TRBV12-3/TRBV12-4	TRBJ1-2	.	TGTGCCAGCAGTTTCTGGGCAATAGGGGCTAACTATGGCTACACCTTC	CASSFWAIGANYGYTF
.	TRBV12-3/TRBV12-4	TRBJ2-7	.	TGTGCCAGCAGTTTCGAGGGGACCTTCTCCTACGAGCAGTACTTC	CASSFEGTFSYEQYF
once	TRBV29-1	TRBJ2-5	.	TGCAGCGTTGACGTGGGAGCAGCCACGGGAGAGACCCAGTACTTC	CSVDVGAATGETQYF
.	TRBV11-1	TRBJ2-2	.	TGTGCCAGCAGCTTCTTTACGGGAGTCGTCACCGGGGAGCTGTTTTTT	CASSFFTGVVTGELFF
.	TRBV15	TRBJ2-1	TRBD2	TGTGCCACCAGCAGAAGAAAACTAGCGGGAGGGCCGGGTGAGCAGTTCTTC	CATSRRKLAGGPGEQFF
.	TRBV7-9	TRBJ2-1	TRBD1	TGTGCCAGCAGCCCACCGGGACAGGGGAACGGTGAGCAGTTCTTC	CASSPPGQGNGEQFF
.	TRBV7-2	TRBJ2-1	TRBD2	TGTGCCAGCAGCTTAGAACCAGCGGGAGGGTTTGAGCAGTTCTTC	CASSLEPAGGFEQFF
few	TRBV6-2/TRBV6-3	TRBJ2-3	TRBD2	TGTGCCAGCACTTCCGGGACTAGCGTCGCAGATACGCAGTATTTT	CASTSGTSVADTQYF
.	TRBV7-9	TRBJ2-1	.	TGTGCCAGCAGCTTAGTGTCCGGACTAAAAGGCTATGAGCAGTTCTTC	CASSLVSGLKGYEQFF
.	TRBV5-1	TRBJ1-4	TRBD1	TGCGCCAGCAGCTTGGGGGACAGCGATGCAACTAATGAAAAACTGTTTTTT	CASSLGDSDATNEKLFF
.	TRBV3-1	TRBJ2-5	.	TGTGCCAGCAGCCAAGGAACAAGAGGAGCGTACCAAGAGACCCAGTACTTC	CASSQGTRGAYQETQYF
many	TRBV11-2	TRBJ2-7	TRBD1	TGTGCCAGCAGAGGCACCGGGACAGGGGCATACGAGCAGTACTTC	CASRGTGTGAYEQYF
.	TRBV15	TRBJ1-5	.	TGTGCCACCAGCAGGTTAAGGGGGTTAGGCAATCAGCCCCAGCATTTT	CATSRLRGLGNQPQHF
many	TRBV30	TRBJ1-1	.	TGTGCCTGGAGTGTATCAGTGAACACTGAAGCTTTCTTT	CAWSVSVNTEAFF